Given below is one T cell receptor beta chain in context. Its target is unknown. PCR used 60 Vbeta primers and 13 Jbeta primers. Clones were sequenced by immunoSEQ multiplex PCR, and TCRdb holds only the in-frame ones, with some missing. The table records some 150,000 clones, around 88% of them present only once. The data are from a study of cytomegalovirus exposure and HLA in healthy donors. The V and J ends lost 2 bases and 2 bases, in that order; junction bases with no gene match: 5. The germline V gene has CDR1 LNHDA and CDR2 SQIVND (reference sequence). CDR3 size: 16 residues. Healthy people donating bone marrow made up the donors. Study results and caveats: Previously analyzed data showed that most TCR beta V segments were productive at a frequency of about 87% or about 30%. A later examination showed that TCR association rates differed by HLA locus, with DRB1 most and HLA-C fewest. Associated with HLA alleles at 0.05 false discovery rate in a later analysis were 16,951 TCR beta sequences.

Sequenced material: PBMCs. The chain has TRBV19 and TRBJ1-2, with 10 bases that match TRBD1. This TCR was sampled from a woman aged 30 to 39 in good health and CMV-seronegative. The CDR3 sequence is CASSISGTGANYGYTF. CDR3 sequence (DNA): TGTGCCAGTAGTATATCCGGGACAGGGGCGAACTATGGCTACACCTTC.